These 18 T cell receptor beta chains originate from one sample sequenced in a study of cytomegalovirus exposure and HLA in healthy donors. Amplification used 60 Vbeta primers and 13 Jbeta primers. Sequencing was performed with immunoSEQ multiplex PCR; in TCRdb, only in-frame clones are kept and a portion is missing. The data show approximately 100,000 clones, with roughly two thirds seen just once and approximately 8.4% held by the top ten. Sequenced sample: PBMCs. All receptors derive from a man aged 40-55 years in good health and CMV-seronegative.

This clone turned up a few times. This chain joins TRBV18 and TRBJ2-7, with TRBD1 identical over 9 bases. Germline V lookup: CDR1 KGHSH, CDR2 LQKENI. This CDR3 spans 17 amino acids. V lost 5 bases and J lost 6; bases outside the gene matches: 17. CDR3 loop: CASSSRAAGTGTLEQYF. CDR3 coding DNA: TGTGCCAGCTCATCCCGGGCTGCCGGGACAGGGACCCTCGAGCAGTACTTC.

CDR3 coding DNA: TGCGCCAGCAGCTTGGTGGTCCAGGGAGGGTACACTGAAGCTTTCTTT. Its protein is CASSLVVQGGYTEAFF. The chain has TRBV5-1 and TRBJ1-1; TRBD1 is a possible D gene (5 bases). V gave up 0 bases and J gave up 3 bases, with 15 bases separating them. The germline CDR1 and CDR2 sequences are SGHRS and YFSETQ. This CDR3 contains 16 residues.

This chain links TRBV7-2 with TRBJ2-3, with 8 bases fitting TRBD2. The CDR3 sequence is 16 residues long. V shed 3 bases, J shed 1 base, and the junction held 6 bases outside the gene matches. Germline assignment: CDR1 SGHTA and CDR2 FQGNSA. The CDR3 region has the DNA TGTGCCAGCAGCTTGGGGCGGGGGGCCGGCACAGATACGCAGTATTTT. Protein sequence: CASSLGRGAGTDTQYF.

This clone came up a few times. This chain connects TRBV5-6 to TRBJ1-1, with D possibly being TRBD1 (5 bases). The V and J ends lost 4 bases and 2 bases respectively, with 9 bases between them. CDR3 length: 13 residues. From germline, CDR1 is SGHDT and CDR2 YYEEEE. The CDR3: CASSGRTNTEAFF. CDR3 in DNA: TGTGCCAGCAGCGGCAGGACAAACACTGAAGCTTTCTTT.

This clone came up once. The CDR3 reads CASSPLGSNTEAFF. The CDR3 nucleotides read TGTGCCAGCAGCCCTCTGGGCAGTAACACTGAAGCTTTCTTT. This rearrangement joins TRBV7-9 to TRBJ1-1; D is ambiguous. Per the germline V gene, CDR1 is SEHNR and CDR2 is FQNEAQ (reference sequence). The CDR3 is 14 residues long. V lost 5 bases and J 2 bases, leaving 12 bases between the germline ends.

The chain employs TRBV5-1 and TRBJ1-2; the D gene is possibly TRBD1 (5 bases). Germline V lookup: CDR1 SGHRS, CDR2 YFSETQ. The V gene lost 0 bases and the J gene lost 2 bases, with 8 bases spanning the gap. The CDR3 runs to 14 residues. The CDR3 loop reads CASSLARGNYGYTF. The DNA for the CDR3 is TGCGCCAGCAGCTTGGCCCGGGGGAACTATGGCTACACCTTC.

In regard to this clone: Sequence at one end of the junction differs from germline and may be a read error. The CDR3 sequence is CPSSISSGSQETQYF. The CDR3 DNA follows: TGTCCCAGTAGTATTTCTAGCGGGAGCCAAGAGACCCAGTACTTC. The V call is TRBV19, the J call TRBJ2-5; the match to TRBD2 covers 10 bases. The CDR3 extends over 15 amino acids. Germline CDR1 reads LNHDA; CDR2 reads SQIVND (reference sequence).

The chain links TRBV4-3 to TRBJ1-3, with D tentatively TRBD1 (5 bases). Trimming cost V 0 bases and J 0 bases, with 9 bases left between them. Germline V gene lookup returns CDR1 LGHNA and CDR2 YSLEER. The CDR3 spans 16 residues. DNA for the CDR3: TGCGCCAGCAGCCAAGATCAGGGACTCTCTGGAAACACCATATATTTT. It translates to CASSQDQGLSGNTIYF.

With respect to this clone: Mismatch with germline at one junction end may stem from a read error. The chain joins TRBV5-1 to TRBJ2-3; TRBD1 matches at 8 bases. Germline V gene sequence: CDR1 SGHRS, CDR2 YFSETQ. CDR3 length: 15 amino acids. The CDR3 nucleotides read TGCGCCAGCAACCTGGCAGGGGGCAATTCAGATACGCGGTATTTT. Translating it yields CASNLAGGNSDTRYF.

The chain joins TRBV5-1 to TRBJ1-2; possible D gene TRBD1, 6 bases. Germline V gene sequence: CDR1 SGHRS, CDR2 YFSETQ. The CDR3 extends over 13 amino acids. Trimming pared 4 bases from V and 5 bases from J, leaving 12 bases between. The CDR3 region has the DNA TGCGCCAGCAGCCAAGGGGGGGAGTATGGCTACACCTTC. Translating gives CASSQGGEYGYTF.

This sequence joins TRBV2 and TRBJ2-7; weak D call: TRBD2 (5 bases). The germline CDR1 and CDR2 sequences are SNHLY and FYNNEI. Trimming left V 7 bases short and J 3 bases short, with 10 bases between. The CDR3 is 12 residues long. CDR3 DNA sequence: TGTGCCAGCACCGGGGTCCACTACGAGCAGTACTTC. Translated: CASTGVHYEQYF.

The rearrangement joins TRBV7-3 to TRBJ2-6, with 9 bases aligning to TRBD1. Per germline, CDR1 SGHTA and CDR2 FQGTGA. The junction had 8 bases not matched to a gene; V was cut back by 2 bases and J by 0 bases. The CDR3 extends over 19 amino acids. CDR3 nucleotide sequence: TGTGCCAGCAGCTTAGATCCGGGACAGGGCCCCTCTGGGGCCAACGTCCTGACTTTC. Protein product: CASSLDPGQGPSGANVLTF.

V gene TRBV7-9 combines with J gene TRBJ1-1, with TRBD1 as a possible D gene (5 bases). Trimming took 3 bases from V and 3 from J, leaving 11 bases between them. The germline V gene has CDR1 SEHNR and CDR2 FQNEAQ (reference sequence). CDR3 length: 14 amino acids. The CDR3 reads CASSFGRGDTEAFF. Here the CDR3 DNA reads TGTGCCAGCAGCTTTGGGAGGGGCGACACTGAAGCTTTCTTT.

This clone has a handful of counts. The chain employs TRBV19 and TRBJ2-3, with D uncertain. The V gene lost 7 bases and the J gene lost 2 bases, with 10 bases spanning the gap. This CDR3 is built from 13 residues. Germline V gene sequence: CDR1 LNHDA, CDR2 SQIVND (reference sequence). CDR3 sequence: CASTLSTTDTQYF. CDR3 DNA sequence: TGTGCCAGTACACTAAGCACCACAGATACGCAGTATTTT.

The chain is built from TRBV5-6 and TRBJ1-6, with D perhaps matching TRBD1 (5 bases). The CDR3 contains 14 residues. Germline CDR1 SGHDT, CDR2 YYEEEE. Deletions cut 3 bases from V and 6 bases from J, with 10 bases between. This CDR3 reads CASSWWGGNSPLHF. The CDR3 coding sequence is TGTGCCAGCAGCTGGTGGGGGGGTAATTCACCCCTCCACTTT.

J is TRBJ2-2 and V is TRBV9; perhaps TRBD1 as D (6 bases). With 3 bases removed from V and 13 bases from J, the gap between germline ends came to 16 bases. The germline V gene has CDR1 SGDLS and CDR2 YYNGEE. This CDR3 region has 13 residues. CDR3 region: CASSGPRGGGLFF. In DNA, the CDR3 is TGTGCCAGCAGCGGGCCCCGTGGGGGCGGGCTGTTTTTT.

The CDR3: CASSVGTNYNEQFF. The CDR3 DNA is TGTGCCAGCAGCGTGGGGACTAATTACAATGAGCAGTTCTTC. The rearrangement links TRBV9 to TRBJ2-1, with 7 bases matching TRBD2. The CDR3 totals 14 residues. The V segment lost 2 bases and the J segment 4 bases; nucleotides outside the gene matches: 3. Germline V gene lookup returns CDR1 SGDLS and CDR2 YYNGEE.

CDR3 protein: CASSLGSPNQPQHF. The CDR3, as DNA: TGTGCCAGCAGTTTAGGGAGCCCCAATCAGCCCCAGCATTTT. V gene TRBV28 combines with J gene TRBJ1-5; no clear D. The V gene lost 2 bases and the J gene lost 3 bases, with 8 bases spanning the gap. There are 14 residues in the CDR3. Germline lookup yields CDR1 MDHEN and CDR2 SYDVKM.